These T cell receptor beta chains were read from a single sample in a study of preoperative IRX-2 immunotherapy in early breast cancer. The protocol was immunoSEQ multiplex PCR, while the TCRdb copy is restricted to in-frame clones and leaves out a portion. The sample yields about 34,000 clones, roughly 96% seen once. This sample was gathered from a patient treated with IRX-2 immunotherapy. These TCRs come from a human donor with breast cancer. Both conserved end residues are part of each CDR3. The order of the fields is V gene, CDR3 length, J gene, CDR3 protein.

TRBV27	14	TRBJ1-1	CASSLNRGRAEAFF
TRBV29-1	12	TRBJ2-3	CSVDIGTDTQYF
TRBV5-8	15	TRBJ1-2	CASSLGAGANYGYTF
TRBV15	15	TRBJ1-2	CATSRGTTGAYGYTF
TRBV7-8	14	TRBJ1-4	CASSPPDNPEKLFF
TRBV6-5	16	TRBJ2-5	CASSLGLAGVGETQYF
TRBV18	14	TRBJ1-1	CASSPVTAKTEAFF
TRBV11-3	14	TRBJ2-3	CASSYRGNSDTQYF
TRBV29-1	13	TRBJ1-1	CSAKGGLNTEAFF
TRBV6-5	16	TRBJ2-6	CASSSAGAPGANVLTF
TRBV2	12	TRBJ2-5	CASSADLETQYF
TRBV29-1	11	TRBJ2-7	CSVRTDYEQYF
TRBV7-7	12	TRBJ2-5	CASSRSGETQYF
TRBV19	14	TRBJ1-2	CASSVRQETYGYTF
TRBV9	20	TRBJ1-3	CASRQTDVQGMGISGNTIYF
TRBV11-2	14	TRBJ2-3	CASTHELGTDTQYF
TRBV7-2	13	TRBJ2-1	CASSLGIAGKQFF
TRBV7-9	16	TRBJ1-2	CASSKGGTGGNYGYTF
TRBV18	13	TRBJ2-1	CASSPPVVIEQFF
TRBV7-2	15	TRBJ2-7	CASSLGSGVSYEQYF
TRBV25-1	13	TRBJ2-2	CASSEMFTGELFF
TRBV7-2	15	TRBJ2-3	CASSPQAGFTDTQYF
TRBV29-1	13	TRBJ2-7	CSAPGGPPLEQYF
TRBV11-3	13	TRBJ2-5	CASSLDLRGTQYF
TRBV5-1	16	TRBJ2-3	CASSRVGGTGADTQYF
TRBV10-1	18	TRBJ1-1	CASSDETRGKILNTEAFF
TRBV19	14	TRBJ1-6	CASSIAQGRSPLHF